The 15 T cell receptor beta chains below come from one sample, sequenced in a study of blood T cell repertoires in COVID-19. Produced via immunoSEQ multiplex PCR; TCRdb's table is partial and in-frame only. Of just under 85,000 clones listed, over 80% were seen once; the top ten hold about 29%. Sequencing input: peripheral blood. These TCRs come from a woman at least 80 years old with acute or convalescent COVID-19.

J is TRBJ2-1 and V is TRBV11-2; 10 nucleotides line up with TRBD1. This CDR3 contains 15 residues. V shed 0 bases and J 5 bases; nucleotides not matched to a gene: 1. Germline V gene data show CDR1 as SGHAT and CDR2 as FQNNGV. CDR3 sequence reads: CASSLEGTGDNEQFF. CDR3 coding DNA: TGTGCCAGCAGCTTAGAAGGGACAGGGGACAATGAGCAGTTCTTC. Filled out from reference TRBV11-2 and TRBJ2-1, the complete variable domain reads EAGVAQSPRYKIIEKRQSVAFWCNPISGHATLYWYQQILGQGPKLLIQFQNNGVVDDSQLPKDRFSAERLKGVDSTLKIQPAKLEDSAVYLCASSLEGTGDNEQFFGPGTRLTVL.

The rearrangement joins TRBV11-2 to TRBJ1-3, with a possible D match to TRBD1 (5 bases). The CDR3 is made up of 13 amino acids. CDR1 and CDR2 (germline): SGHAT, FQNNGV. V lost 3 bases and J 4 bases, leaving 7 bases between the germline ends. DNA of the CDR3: TGTGCCAGCAGCTTCGACAGCGGAAACACCATATATTTT. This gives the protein CASSFDSGNTIYF.

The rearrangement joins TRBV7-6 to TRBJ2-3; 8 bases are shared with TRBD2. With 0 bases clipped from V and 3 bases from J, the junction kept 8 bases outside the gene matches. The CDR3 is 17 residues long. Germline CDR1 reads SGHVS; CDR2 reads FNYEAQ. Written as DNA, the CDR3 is TGTGCCAGCAGCTTAGCTCATGGGCTAGCGGGTACAGATACGCAGTATTTT. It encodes CASSLAHGLAGTDTQYF.

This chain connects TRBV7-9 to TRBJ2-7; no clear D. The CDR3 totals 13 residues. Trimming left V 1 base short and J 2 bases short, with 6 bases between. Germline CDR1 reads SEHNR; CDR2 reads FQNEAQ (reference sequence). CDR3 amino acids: CASSLVAPYEQYF. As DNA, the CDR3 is TGTGCCAGCAGCTTAGTGGCTCCCTACGAGCAGTACTTC.

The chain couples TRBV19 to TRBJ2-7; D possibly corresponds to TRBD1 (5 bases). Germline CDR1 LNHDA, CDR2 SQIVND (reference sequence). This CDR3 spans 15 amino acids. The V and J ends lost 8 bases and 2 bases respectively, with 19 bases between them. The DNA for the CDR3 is TGTGCCAGTCGGCAGGGAAATCTTAATACCTACGAGCAGTACTTC. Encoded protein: CASRQGNLNTYEQYF.

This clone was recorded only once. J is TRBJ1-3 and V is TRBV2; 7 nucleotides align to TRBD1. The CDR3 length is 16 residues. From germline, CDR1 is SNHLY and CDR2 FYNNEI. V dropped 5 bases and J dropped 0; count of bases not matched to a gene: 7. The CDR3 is CASSPGQAVSGNTIYF. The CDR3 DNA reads TGTGCCAGCAGTCCCGGACAGGCTGTCTCTGGAAACACCATATATTTT.

The chain's CDR3 is CASSSPLGGNEKLFF. Written as DNA, the CDR3 is TGTGCCAGCAGTTCCCCCTTGGGGGGTAATGAAAAACTGTTTTTT. V is TRBV28 and J is TRBJ1-4; a possible D gene is TRBD1 (5 bases). Germline CDR1 is MDHEN and CDR2 is SYDVKM. Trimming cost V 4 bases and J 4 bases, with 13 bases left between them. The CDR3 covers 15 residues. The variable domain in full, completed from reference TRBV28 and TRBJ1-4, reads DVKVTQSSRYLVKRTGEKVFLECVQDMDHENMFWYRQDPGLGLRLIYFSYDVKMKEKGDIPEGYSVSREKKERFSLILESASTNQTSMYLCASSSPLGGNEKLFFGSGTQLSVL.

The CDR3 DNA reads as TGTGCCAGCAGCCCCTTGTCCGGGGAAAGTTCGCCCCAGCATTTT. This codes for CASSPLSGESSPQHF. This chain links TRBV7-9 with TRBJ1-5; D is unresolved. The CDR3 loop spans 15 amino acids. The germline V and J ends were trimmed by 5 bases and 9 bases, with 20 bases remaining between them. Germline CDR1 reads SEHNR; CDR2 reads FQNEAQ (reference sequence).

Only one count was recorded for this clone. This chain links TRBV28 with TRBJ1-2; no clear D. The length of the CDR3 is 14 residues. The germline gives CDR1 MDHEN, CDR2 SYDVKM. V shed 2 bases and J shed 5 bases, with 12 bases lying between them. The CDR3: CASSLVGRSYGYTF. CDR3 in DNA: TGTGCCAGCAGTTTAGTTGGCAGATCTTATGGCTACACCTTC.

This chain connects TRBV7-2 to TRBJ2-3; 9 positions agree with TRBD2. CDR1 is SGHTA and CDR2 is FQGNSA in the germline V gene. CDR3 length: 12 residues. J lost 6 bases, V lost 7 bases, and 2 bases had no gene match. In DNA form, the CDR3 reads TGTGCCAGCAATGCGGGAGGGGATACGCAGTATTTT. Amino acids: CASNAGGDTQYF.

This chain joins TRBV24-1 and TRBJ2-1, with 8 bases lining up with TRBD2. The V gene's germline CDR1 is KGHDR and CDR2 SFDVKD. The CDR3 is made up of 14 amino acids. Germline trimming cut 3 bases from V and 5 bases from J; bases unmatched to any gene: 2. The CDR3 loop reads CATSDTSGNNEQFF. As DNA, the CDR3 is TGTGCCACCAGTGATACTAGCGGCAACAATGAGCAGTTCTTC.

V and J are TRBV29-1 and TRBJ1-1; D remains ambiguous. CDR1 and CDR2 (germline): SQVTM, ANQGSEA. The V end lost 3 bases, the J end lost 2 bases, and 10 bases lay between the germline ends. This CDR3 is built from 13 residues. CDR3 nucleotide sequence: TGCAGCGTTGACAGGTCAGGTAACACTGAAGCTTTCTTT. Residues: CSVDRSGNTEAFF.

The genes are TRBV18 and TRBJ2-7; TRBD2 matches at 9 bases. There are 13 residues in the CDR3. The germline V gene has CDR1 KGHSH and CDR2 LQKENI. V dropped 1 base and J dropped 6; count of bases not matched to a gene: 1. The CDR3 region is CASSPLAGVEQYF. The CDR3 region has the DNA TGTGCCAGCTCACCACTAGCGGGAGTCGAGCAGTACTTC.

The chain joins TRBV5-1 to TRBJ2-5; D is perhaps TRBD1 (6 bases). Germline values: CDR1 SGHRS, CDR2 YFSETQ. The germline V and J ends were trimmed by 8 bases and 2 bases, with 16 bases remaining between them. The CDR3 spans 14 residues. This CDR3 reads CASRLMDRQETQYF. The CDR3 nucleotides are TGCGCCAGTAGGCTAATGGACAGACAAGAGACCCAGTACTTC. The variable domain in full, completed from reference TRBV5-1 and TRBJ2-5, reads KAGVTQTPRYLIKTRGQQVTLSCSPISGHRSVSWYQQTPGQGLQFLFEYFSETQRNKGNFPGRFSGRQFSNSRSEMNVSTLELGDSALYLCASRLMDRQETQYFGPGTRLLVL.

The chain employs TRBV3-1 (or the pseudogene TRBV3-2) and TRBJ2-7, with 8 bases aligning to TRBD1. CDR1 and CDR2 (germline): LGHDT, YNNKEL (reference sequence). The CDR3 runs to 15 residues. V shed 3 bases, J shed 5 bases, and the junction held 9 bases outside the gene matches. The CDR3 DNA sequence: TGTGCCAGCAGCCACTCCGGACAGGGTATCCACGAGCAGTACTTC. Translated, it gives CASSHSGQGIHEQYF.